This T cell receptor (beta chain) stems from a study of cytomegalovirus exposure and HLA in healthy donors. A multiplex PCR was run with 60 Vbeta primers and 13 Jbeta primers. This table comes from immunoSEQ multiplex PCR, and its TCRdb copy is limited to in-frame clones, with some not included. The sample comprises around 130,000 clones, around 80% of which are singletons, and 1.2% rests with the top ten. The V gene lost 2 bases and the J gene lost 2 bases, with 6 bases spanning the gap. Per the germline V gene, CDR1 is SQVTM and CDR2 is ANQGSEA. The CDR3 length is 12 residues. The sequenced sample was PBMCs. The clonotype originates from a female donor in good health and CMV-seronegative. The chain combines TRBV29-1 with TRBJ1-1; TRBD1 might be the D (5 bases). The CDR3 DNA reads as TGCAGCGTTGAACAGGGAAACACTGAAGCTTTCTTT. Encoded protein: CSVEQGNTEAFF. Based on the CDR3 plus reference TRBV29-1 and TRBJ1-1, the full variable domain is SAVISQKPSRDICQRGTSLTIQCQVDSQVTMMFWYRQQPGQSLTLIATANQGSEATYESGFVIDKFPISRPNLTFSTLTVSNMSPEDSSIYLCSVEQGNTEAFFGQGTRLTVV.